This T cell receptor (beta chain) was observed in a study of T cell repertoires in cytomegalovirus infection. Study-wide context: Recently identified HLA-C-restricted and well-studied HLA-B-restricted CMV epitopes were used. Public TCR beta signatures marked donors with CMV infection and the matching HLA.

TCRdb reprocessed the reads with MiXCR, giving one entry per CDR3 protein. The sample shows roughly 920,000 distinct CDR3 sequences, roughly a third of them seen only once. Points from the study as a whole: Carriers of CMV plus the relevant HLA were identified by cumulative public TCR beta family frequency. Clonotypes of TCR beta that were HLA-C-restricted and CMV-specific dominated the ex vivo response.

The CDR3 runs 16 residues. V was pared by 5 bases and J by 2 bases, with 10 bases of the junction left unmatched. The germline V gene has CDR1 LNHDA and CDR2 SQIVND (reference sequence). Notes on this clonotype: What it binds is not known.

This sequence joins TRBV19 and TRBJ2-7, with TRBD1 identical over 9 bases. The sequences come from cultured CD8+ T cells from PBMCs, collected from culture after CMV antigen stimulation. This receptor was obtained from a human donor in good health (CMV status not recorded). Some clones in this sample may be carry-over from other donors' samples. The CDR3 DNA is TGTGCCAGTAGTCAACGGACAGGGGAGAGGGCCTACGAGCAGTACTTC. It yields the protein CASSQRTGERAYEQYF.